Each of the 5 T cell receptor beta chains below was sequenced from the same sample in a study of beta chain features in type 1 diabetes. Sequencing targeted expressed TCRB transcripts, as all isolated RNA had been reverse transcribed. Profiled with immunoSEQ multiplex PCR; TCRdb holds only in-frame clones, not every one. The sample has about 240,000 clones; 25% to 30% are singletons. Sequencing input: central memory CD4+ T cells from blood. These receptors were obtained from a man aged 25 to 45 in good health.

In its sample, this clone was seen a few times. This rearrangement joins TRBV7-9 to TRBJ2-7; no clear D. Germline lookup yields CDR1 SEHNR and CDR2 FQNEAQ (reference sequence). Between the trimmed V and J ends, which lost 1 base and 3 bases, there was a span of 10 bases. There are 14 residues in the CDR3. The CDR3 DNA sequence: TGTGCCAGCAGCTTAGAACAGACCTACTACGAGCAGTACTTC. Amino acid sequence: CASSLEQTYYEQYF.

This clone was detected only a few times. V and J are TRBV5-1 and TRBJ2-7, with TRBD1 matching over 8 bases. This CDR3 contains 16 residues. V shed 4 bases, J shed 2 bases, and the junction held 11 bases outside the gene matches. Looked up from germline, CDR1 is SGHRS and CDR2 is YFSETQ. The CDR3 DNA reads TGCGCCAGCAGCCTAATGACCGGGACAGGTGCCTACGAGCAGTACTTC. It encodes CASSLMTGTGAYEQYF.

There are many counts of this clone. The chain has TRBV6-1 and TRBJ2-5; unclear D gene. The CDR3 loop spans 13 amino acids. V was clipped by 1 base and J by 4 bases, with 7 bases between them. Germline loops: CDR1 MNHNS, CDR2 SASEGT. CDR3 nucleotide sequence: TGTGCCAGCAGTGAAGGGTTGCCAGAGACCCAGTACTTC. Translated, it gives CASSEGLPETQYF.

There are a few counts of this clone. The same CDR3 can be traced to other DNA sequences in this sample. This chain uses TRBV20-1 with TRBJ1-2; D unclear. V shed 5 bases and J shed 4 bases, with 8 bases lying between them. The CDR3 covers 11 residues. Germline values: CDR1 DFQATT, CDR2 SNEGSKA (reference sequence). In DNA form, the CDR3 reads TGCAGTGCTCGGCAAGGCTATGGCTACACCTTC. This gives the protein CSARQGYGYTF.

This clone was observed a single time. This chain joins TRBV11-2 and TRBJ1-6, with D perhaps TRBD1 (6 bases). The CDR3 runs to 13 residues. The V gene lost 5 bases and the J gene lost 7 bases, with 9 bases spanning the gap. Germline loops: CDR1 SGHAT, CDR2 FQNNGV. The CDR3 here is CASSAGQNSPLHF. CDR3 DNA sequence: TGTGCCAGCAGCGCAGGACAGAATTCACCCCTCCACTTT. Full variable domain (remainder filled in from reference TRBV11-2 and TRBJ1-6): EAGVAQSPRYKIIEKRQSVAFWCNPISGHATLYWYQQILGQGPKLLIQFQNNGVVDDSQLPKDRFSAERLKGVDSTLKIQPAKLEDSAVYLCASSAGQNSPLHFGNGTRLTVT.